This T cell receptor (beta chain) is drawn from a study of T-cell memory formation after mild COVID-19. Germline V gene lookup returns CDR1 SQVTM and CDR2 ANQGSEA. The CDR3 loop spans 15 amino acids. Trimming took 6 bases from V and 3 from J, leaving 19 bases between them. Constant-segment primers and 5'RACE yielded cDNA libraries for TCR alpha and TCR beta, each carrying sample barcodes and UMIs. TCRdb independently ran MiXCR on the 5' RACE reads; one entry per CDR3 protein. Here the sample spans about 110,000 distinct CDR3 sequences, about an eighth being singletons. In regard to this clonotype: The antigen is unknown.

General study points: Balance between CD4 and CD8 was seen in clones contracting day 15 to 85, and a CD4+ lean was seen in later expanders.

The TCR originated in an adult woman who had mild COVID-19 (a few samples of this study predate the infection). Cell type and time point are not known. The sequencing sample was made of PBMCs or a T cell subset sorted from them (not recorded which). The gene calls are TRBV29-1 and TRBJ2-3, with D maybe TRBD1 (6 bases). The CDR3 nucleotides read TGCAGCGTCCTCAAGGGCCAAGGGACAACAGATACGCAGTATTTT. It translates to CSVLKGQGTTDTQYF.